This T cell receptor (beta chain) is from a study of T cells in Graves' hyperthyroidism and ophthalmopathy. The wider study: Peripheral blood sampling occurred at initial diagnosis, before any treatment.

This CDR3 spans 16 amino acids. CDR1 SGHAT and CDR2 FQNNGV come from the germline V gene. Trimming left V 4 bases short and J 0 bases short, with 16 bases between. TCR beta CDR3 sequences were amplified from RNA transcripts. First-round RT-PCR of the TCR CDR3 relied on the HTBI primer set. From the multiplex PCR reads, TCRdb called clonotypes with MiXCR, one entry per CDR3 protein. The table shows about 720,000 distinct CDR3 sequences, with roughly 17% occurring only once. The origin of this receptor is a man between 18 and 35 years old with Graves' hyperthyroidism. The V and J genes are TRBV11-2 and TRBJ2-7; weak D call: TRBD1 (6 bases). Sequences were obtained from blood. CDR3 sequence: CASSSPGQDFSYEQYF. The CDR3 DNA follows: TGTGCCAGCAGCTCACCGGGACAAGACTTCTCCTACGAGCAGTACTTC.